The source of this T cell receptor (beta chain) is a study of blood T cell repertoires in COVID-19. At the level of the study: Whether acute or convalescent, the COVID-19 samples came from the United States, Italy and Spain. PBMCs, B-cell-depleted T cells, or T cells provided the cDNA or gDNA that made up the material.

Authors' processing steps: The assay estimated nucleated cells by amplifying reference gene primers. The repertoire was sequenced with immunoSEQ multiplex PCR; TCRdb's copy has only in-frame clones and lacks some. Clonal size and the V and J genes are those of that table, whereas D and trimming came from the DNA. The table records approximately 330,000 clones, 90% of them present only once. In Seattle, patients joined the study during active infection and were tracked longitudinally. Per the germline V gene, CDR1 is MDHEN and CDR2 is SYDVKM. CDR3 length: 12 amino acids. Trimming stripped 5 bases from V and 4 bases from J, with 6 bases between.

Source material: peripheral blood. The receptor was derived from a woman between 40 and 50 years old with COVID-19, enrolled during active disease. The V gene is TRBV28, the J gene TRBJ1-5; D gene unclear. The CDR3 spells CASSQTNQPQHF. The CDR3 DNA follows: TGTGCCAGCAGTCAGACTAATCAGCCCCAGCATTTT.